Given below is one T cell receptor (beta chain) in context. This clonotype has only a few counts. Its recognized antigen is unknown. There are no base qualities to consult, and no much larger clone falls within one base. Preparation of the library involved 5' RACE. The reads were generated on an Illumina HiSeq 2000. A universal primer binding site was added through template switching, and the final cDNA carried a unique molecular identifier so that TCR cDNA molecules could be counted accurately. Specific primers in the conserved constant-segment region were used to synthesize first-strand cDNA for TCR alpha and beta chains. To control for contamination, every cDNA library was double barcoded, receiving both a SMART-Mk sample barcode and Illumina barcodes. Two successive PCR steps introduced TruSeq adapter sequences along with Illumina sample barcodes. Sequencing of the TCR alpha and beta cDNA libraries was done on the Illumina HiSeq platform using custom primers. The original methods were these. Raw reads were processed with MiGEC to extract unique molecular identifiers, and MiXCR was used to determine CDR3 positions. For each individual, recombination models were inferred using an EM algorithm with the repgenHMM and IGoR tools. Shared clonotype analysis was performed with the tcR package in R, normalizing sharing by the product of cloneset sizes. Out-of-frame nonproductive sequences were analyzed to study raw recombination free of thymic and clonal selection effects. TCRdb ran its own pipeline on the public reads, namely fastp trimming at Q25 and MiXCR clone calling, and kept in-frame beta chains. Under each unique CDR3 protein, matching rows form one entry showing the most common genes and DNA. These V and J calls are TCRdb output, not the study's own analysis. The sample table contains about 530,000 distinct CDR3 sequences; only one count was recorded for around 15% of them. Nearly 0.45% of the sample is held by the ten biggest clonotypes.

This record belongs to a study of identical twins (dated by TCRdb to about 2016). With respect to the entire study: TCR alpha and beta repertoires from monozygotic twins, unrelated adults of various ages and cord blood were deep-sequenced to test whether fetal clonotypes persist. To rule out contamination, the twin experiments were replicated at different times with different library preparation protocols.

Every donor in the study was a healthy Caucasian. The twin cohort comprised three pairs of female monozygotic twins, all aged roughly 18 to 30 years. CD4+ and CD8+ T cell populations were isolated with positive isolation kits from Invitrogen. The investigation overall reported the following: In monozygotic twins, recombination models systematically underestimated out-of-frame TCR alpha sharing, but the models matched the sharing seen between unrelated individuals. The excess sharing between twins in beta out-of-frame sequences was weaker because fewer shared sequences reduced the signal-to-noise ratio. Conclusions relied on cross-sectional statistical analysis, since the same donors could not be followed over many years. Zero-insertion analyses could be partly confounded by invariant T cells such as MAIT and iNKT, though diverse VJ usage argued against such confounding for most clonotypes. Out-of-frame TCR alpha sequences shared between twins showed an excess of low generation-probability sequences compared with coincidental sharing between unrelated individuals. Fewer insertions were carried by abundant cord blood beta clonotypes, a similar but weaker trend appeared in young adult naive repertoires, and no such trend appeared in memory repertoires.

The germline V gene yields MNHEY for CDR1 and SVGEGT for CDR2. The junction carries 19 bases between V and J, which are trimmed by 2 bases and 0 bases respectively. The CDR3 holds 19 amino acids from the cysteine to the phenylalanine. The retained sequence is limited to the CDR3, 57 bases, with the frame set at the first base. The same sample was also studied in work on yellow fever vaccine responses in identical twins. The second study's paper adds: According to the authors, in identical twins the way T cells responded to vaccination appeared partly convergent and partly personalized. Focusing on identical twins, the study followed the T cell clones that responded to the vaccine, and did so with precision.

Input material: CD4+ T cells sorted from blood. This TCR was sampled from a woman aged 18 to 35 in good health. The rearrangement joined TRBV6-2 or TRBV6-3 to TRBJ2-2; no confident D gene assignment can be made. In nucleotides, the sequence is TGTGCCAGCAGTTACCCGACCGACCCTACCATCACGAACACCGGGGAGCTGTTTTTT. This yields the protein CASSYPTDPTITNTGELFF.